This passage covers 3 T cell receptor beta chains from one sample sequenced in a study of human T cells and chemical hapten exposure. The time point was: pre-sensitization, week 0. Noted treatment: therapeutic diphenylcyclopropenone sensitization with weekly scalp DPC. TCRdb recomputed calls from the RACE reads with MiXCR, one row per CDR3 protein. The sample includes a few hundred thousand distinct CDR3 sequences, 5% to 6.5% of them seen just once. The input for sequencing was whole blood, taken in connection with sensitization to the hapten diphenylcyclopropenone (DPC). Receptor source: a woman aged 18-29 years with alopecia areata. Some clones in this sample may be carry-over from other donors' samples.

A few counts support this clonotype. The rearrangement joins TRBV29-1 to TRBJ1-3; the D gene is possibly TRBD1 (5 bases). V lost 1 base and J lost 6, with 10 bases in between. The germline CDR1 and CDR2 sequences are SQVTM and ANQGSEA. The CDR3 is 13 residues long. The CDR3 protein is CSVEGRAENTIYF. The CDR3 nucleotides are TGCAGCGTTGAAGGCAGGGCCGAAAACACCATATATTTT. Based on the CDR3 plus reference TRBV29-1 and TRBJ1-3, the full variable domain is SAVISQKPSRDICQRGTSLTIQCQVDSQVTMMFWYRQQPGQSLTLIATANQGSEATYESGFVIDKFPISRPNLTFSTLTVSNMSPEDSSIYLCSVEGRAENTIYFGEGSWLTVV.

This clonotype has ten or more counts. The chain couples TRBV5-1 to TRBJ1-2; D is uncertain. Germline assignment: CDR1 SGHRS and CDR2 YFSETQ. V lost 3 bases and J lost 6, with 12 bases in between. The CDR3 spans 13 residues. The CDR3 sequence: CASSSTAWDGYTF. CDR3 bases: TGCGCCAGCAGCTCCACGGCGTGGGATGGCTACACCTTC.

This chain links TRBV7-2 with TRBJ1-4, with D tentatively TRBD1 (5 bases). This CDR3 is built from 15 residues. The ends were cut back, 5 bases at V and 5 bases at J, with 15 bases in the middle. Per the germline V gene, CDR1 is SGHTA and CDR2 is FQGNSA. The CDR3 region has the DNA TGTGCCAGCAGCCGCGCCGGGACGTCGAATGAAAAACTGTTTTTT. Residues: CASSRAGTSNEKLFF.